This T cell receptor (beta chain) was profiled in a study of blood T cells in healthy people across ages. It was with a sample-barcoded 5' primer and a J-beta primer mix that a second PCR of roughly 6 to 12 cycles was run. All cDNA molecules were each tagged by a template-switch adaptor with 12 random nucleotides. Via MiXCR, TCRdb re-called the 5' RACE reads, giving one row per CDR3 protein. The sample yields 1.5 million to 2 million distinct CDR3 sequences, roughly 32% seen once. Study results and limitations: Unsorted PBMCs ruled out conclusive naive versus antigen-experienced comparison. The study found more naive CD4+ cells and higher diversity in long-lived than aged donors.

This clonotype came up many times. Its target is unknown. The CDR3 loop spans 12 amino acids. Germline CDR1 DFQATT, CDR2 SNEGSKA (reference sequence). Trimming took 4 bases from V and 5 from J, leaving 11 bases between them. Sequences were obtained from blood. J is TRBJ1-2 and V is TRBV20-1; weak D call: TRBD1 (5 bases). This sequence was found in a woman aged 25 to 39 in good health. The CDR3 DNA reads TGCAGTGCTACGGGGCAGGGATATGGCTACACCTTC. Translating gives CSATGQGYGYTF.